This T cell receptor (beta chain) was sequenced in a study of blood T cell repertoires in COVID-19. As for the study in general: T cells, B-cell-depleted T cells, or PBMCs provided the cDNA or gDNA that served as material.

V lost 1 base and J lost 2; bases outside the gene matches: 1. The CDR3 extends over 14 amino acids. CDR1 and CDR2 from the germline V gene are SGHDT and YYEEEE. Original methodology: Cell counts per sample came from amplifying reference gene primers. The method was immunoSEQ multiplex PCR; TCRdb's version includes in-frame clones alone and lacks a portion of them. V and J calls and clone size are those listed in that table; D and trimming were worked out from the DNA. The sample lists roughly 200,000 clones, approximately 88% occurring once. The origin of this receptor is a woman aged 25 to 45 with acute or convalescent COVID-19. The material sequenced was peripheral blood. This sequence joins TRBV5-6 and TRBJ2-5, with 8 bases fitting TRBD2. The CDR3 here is CASSLLAGQETQYF. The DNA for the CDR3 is TGTGCCAGCAGCTTGTTAGCGGGGCAAGAGACCCAGTACTTC.